This TCR beta chain was obtained from a study of PD-1 blockade in classical Hodgkin lymphoma. Stated time point: cycle 4 day 1 (C4D1), after around six weeks of nivolumab. Every patient experienced relapse after autologous stem cell transplantation, and brentuximab vedotin exposure varied. Overall study findings and caveats: Patients were excluded if nivolumab began under 1 year after ASCT (the autologous transplant). CD4+ TCR diversity rose significantly by C4D1, and CD8+ TCR diversity did not.

Germline V gene lookup returns CDR1 MDHEN and CDR2 SYDVKM. The CDR3 extends over 12 amino acids. V lost 6 bases, J lost 3 bases, and 8 bases lay in between. Turning to this clone: Its matching antigen is unknown.

The data were produced by immunoSEQ multiplex PCR, yet TCRdb's version contains in-frame clones alone and is incomplete. The sample records about 33,000 clones, about 70% being singletons. The V and J genes are TRBV28 and TRBJ1-2; D is unclear. The sequence derives from a human donor with classical Hodgkin lymphoma. The source material was peripheral blood mononuclear cells (PBMCs), sampled before the fourth cycle of nivolumab. CDR3: CASSLQYYGYTF. CDR3 nucleotides: TGTGCCAGCAGCCTCCAATACTATGGCTACACCTTC.